Listed below are T cell receptor beta chains from one sample, sequenced in a study of shared clonotypes between healthy human individuals. Here immunoSEQ multiplex PCR was the method, and the copy in TCRdb shows in-frame clones only, minus some. The table lists 780,000 or so clones, 72% of them singletons. The sequencing sample was made of memory CD4+ T cells sorted from blood. These receptors originate from a woman in her 30s in good health. Each CDR3 is given with its conserved first and last residue. Rows may omit the clone size; those that give it use once, few, many or a size class.

size: -
V: TRBV11-2
CDR3: CASSPPGKNIQYF

size: -
V: TRBV2
CDR3: CASNRVDATDEQYF

size: many
V: TRBV5-4
CDR3: CASSLAGGPGETQYF

size: -
V: TRBV28
CDR3: CASRSGYSYEQYF

size: -
V: TRBV10-2
CDR3: CASSGGGRAHEQFF

size: -
V: TRBV18
CDR3: CASSPDRGRPNQPQHF

size: few
V: TRBV2
CDR3: CASTLSGSSYNEQFF

size: -
V: TRBV10-3
CDR3: CAISVSDTTDTQYF

size: -
V: TRBV6-6
CDR3: CASSIQGRGNTIYF

size: -
V: TRBV7-9
CDR3: CASSQPGQRNYGYTF

size: few
V: TRBV5-1
CDR3: CASSLGQGLPYF

size: -
V: TRBV18
CDR3: CASSPEVMNTEAFF

size: -
V: TRBV10-1
CDR3: CASSRTDSYEQYF

size: -
V: TRBV6-5
CDR3: CASSRDLDMNTEAFF

size: -
V: TRBV27
CDR3: CASIAGQENSRQFF

size: -
V: TRBV10-2
CDR3: CASKGLAENIQYF

size: -
V: TRBV10-3
CDR3: CAIKAGQGGGDTQYF

size: -
V: TRBV6-1
CDR3: CATLTTEGSAQPQHF

size: -
V: TRBV15
CDR3: CATSRDLSPQPQHF

size: -
V: TRBV5-1
CDR3: CASNELTGSEQFF

size: few
V: TRBV7-9
CDR3: CASSPETANTEAFF

size: -
V: TRBV5-1
CDR3: CASSIRDSDEKLFF

size: -
V: TRBV7-6
CDR3: CASSLGSGTYNEQFF

size: -
V: TRBV19
CDR3: CASSIDLGAYTEAFF

size: -
V: TRBV2
CDR3: CASRRGDRINQPQHF

size: -
V: TRBV7-7
CDR3: CASSLRREGQPQYF

size: -
V: TRBV27
CDR3: CASSTLTLDTQYF

size: -
V: TRBV18
CDR3: CASSGRDYGYTF

size: -
V: TRBV5-1
CDR3: CASSPMLRTQGVRTEAFF

size: -
V: TRBV28
CDR3: CASNARDLSHEQYF

size: -
V: TRBV27
CDR3: CASRSGGHYEQYF

size: once
V: TRBV5-4
CDR3: CASSKGLDSYNEQFF

size: few
V: TRBV7-9
CDR3: CASSPNEGPYEQYF

size: -
V: TRBV15
CDR3: CATSRSREGSGFYEQYF

size: -
V: TRBV19
CDR3: CASTATGGQYEQYF